A selection of T cell receptor beta chains follows, all from one sample in a study of cytomegalovirus exposure and HLA in healthy donors. The data were produced by immunoSEQ multiplex PCR, yet TCRdb's version contains in-frame clones alone and is incomplete. Among some 100,000 clones listed, almost 75% were seen once. What was sequenced was PBMCs. Source of these receptors: a man aged 35 to 55 in good health and CMV-seronegative. Both conserved end residues are part of each CDR3. Fields, in order: clone size, V gene, J gene, D gene, CDR3 length, CDR3 protein, CDR3 DNA. D genes are given only for firm matches. Rows may omit the clone size; those that give it use once, few, many or a size class.

clone size: .
V gene: TRBV5-1
J gene: TRBJ1-2
D gene: TRBD1
CDR3 length: 13
CDR3 protein: CASSWDRDSGYTF
CDR3 DNA: TGCGCCAGCAGCTGGGACAGGGATTCGGGCTACACCTTC

clone size: .
V gene: TRBV7-9
J gene: TRBJ2-2
D gene: .
CDR3 length: 13
CDR3 protein: CASSLGLSGELFF
CDR3 DNA: TGTGCCAGCAGCTTAGGGCTTTCCGGGGAGCTGTTTTTT

clone size: few
V gene: TRBV9
J gene: TRBJ1-2
D gene: TRBD1
CDR3 length: 17
CDR3 protein: CASSGRDRVIGGYGYTF
CDR3 DNA: TGTGCCAGCAGCGGCCGGGACAGGGTAATTGGGGGATATGGCTACACCTTC

clone size: .
V gene: TRBV5-4
J gene: TRBJ2-3
D gene: TRBD1
CDR3 length: 15
CDR3 protein: CASSFPGQGADTQYF
CDR3 DNA: TGTGCCAGCAGCTTTCCGGGACAGGGGGCAGATACGCAGTATTTT

clone size: few
V gene: TRBV5-6
J gene: TRBJ1-6
D gene: TRBD1
CDR3 length: 17
CDR3 protein: CASSLVQGVLPNSPLHF
CDR3 DNA: TGTGCCAGCAGCTTGGTTCAGGGGGTTCTTCCTAATTCACCCCTCCACTTT

clone size: .
V gene: TRBV2
J gene: TRBJ1-4
D gene: TRBD1
CDR3 length: 15
CDR3 protein: CASSNLRGPGEKLFF
CDR3 DNA: TGTGCCAGCAGTAACCTCAGGGGGCCGGGGGAAAAACTGTTTTTT

clone size: .
V gene: TRBV25-1
J gene: TRBJ2-7
D gene: TRBD1
CDR3 length: 15
CDR3 protein: CASSEYRGQGGEQYF
CDR3 DNA: TGTGCCAGCAGTGAATATAGGGGACAGGGGGGCGAGCAGTACTTC

clone size: .
V gene: TRBV4-3
J gene: TRBJ2-1
D gene: TRBD1
CDR3 length: 17
CDR3 protein: CASSQDSGGQTYNEQFF
CDR3 DNA: TGCGCCAGCAGCCAAGATTCTGGGGGACAGACCTACAATGAGCAGTTCTTC

clone size: few
V gene: TRBV9
J gene: TRBJ1-2
D gene: .
CDR3 length: 15
CDR3 protein: CASSVAAGAGYGYTF
CDR3 DNA: TGTGCCAGCAGCGTAGCTGCAGGGGCTGGCTATGGCTACACCTTC

clone size: .
V gene: TRBV19
J gene: TRBJ2-1
D gene: .
CDR3 length: 13
CDR3 protein: CASSALRGYEQFF
CDR3 DNA: TGTGCCAGTAGTGCCCTCAGGGGTTATGAGCAGTTCTTC

clone size: .
V gene: TRBV2
J gene: TRBJ1-1
D gene: TRBD1
CDR3 length: 16
CDR3 protein: CASTRPGTGPNTEAFF
CDR3 DNA: TGTGCCAGCACCCGTCCCGGGACAGGGCCGAACACTGAAGCTTTCTTT

clone size: .
V gene: TRBV7-8
J gene: TRBJ1-4
D gene: .
CDR3 length: 17
CDR3 protein: CASRRERVTGRGEKLFF
CDR3 DNA: TGTGCCAGCAGACGAGAGAGAGTTACAGGGAGAGGGGAAAAACTGTTTTTT

clone size: .
V gene: TRBV6-6
J gene: TRBJ1-4
D gene: .
CDR3 length: 14
CDR3 protein: CASTPTATNEKLFF
CDR3 DNA: TGTGCCAGCACTCCGACAGCAACTAATGAAAAACTGTTTTTT

clone size: .
V gene: TRBV6-6
J gene: TRBJ2-3
D gene: .
CDR3 length: 15
CDR3 protein: CASSYVLAGTDTQYF
CDR3 DNA: TGTGCCAGCAGTTACGTTTTAGCGGGCACAGATACGCAGTATTTT

clone size: .
V gene: TRBV5-6
J gene: TRBJ2-7
D gene: .
CDR3 length: 17
CDR3 protein: CASSLARAGTYTYEQYF
CDR3 DNA: TGTGCCAGCAGCTTGGCCAGGGCCGGGACTTATACCTACGAGCAGTACTTC

clone size: few
V gene: TRBV6-5
J gene: TRBJ1-1
D gene: .
CDR3 length: 13
CDR3 protein: CASSYNGVTEAFF
CDR3 DNA: TGTGCCAGCAGTTACAACGGGGTGACTGAAGCTTTCTTT

clone size: .
V gene: TRBV28
J gene: TRBJ1-6
D gene: .
CDR3 length: 14
CDR3 protein: CASSFGGANSPLHF
CDR3 DNA: TGTGCCAGCAGTTTTGGAGGGGCCAATTCACCCCTCCACTTT

clone size: .
V gene: TRBV2
J gene: TRBJ2-7
D gene: TRBD2
CDR3 length: 14
CDR3 protein: CASGEAGGPYEQYF
CDR3 DNA: TGTGCCAGCGGGGAGGCGGGGGGGCCCTACGAGCAGTACTTC

clone size: medium-sized
V gene: TRBV6-1
J gene: TRBJ2-5
D gene: TRBD2
CDR3 length: 15
CDR3 protein: CASSELAGGPETQYF
CDR3 DNA: TGTGCCAGCAGTGAACTAGCGGGGGGGCCAGAGACCCAGTACTTC

clone size: .
V gene: TRBV15
J gene: TRBJ2-7
D gene: TRBD2
CDR3 length: 15
CDR3 protein: CATSTGNSLSGGHKF
CDR3 DNA: TGTGCCACCAGCACAGGAAATTCCCTTAGCGGGGGCCACAAATTC

clone size: .
V gene: TRBV7-2
J gene: TRBJ1-1
D gene: .
CDR3 length: 13
CDR3 protein: CASSARGNTEAFF
CDR3 DNA: TGTGCCAGCAGTGCAAGGGGGAACACTGAAGCTTTCTTT

clone size: .
V gene: TRBV29-1
J gene: TRBJ1-2
D gene: .
CDR3 length: 10
CDR3 protein: CSVLEGGYTF
CDR3 DNA: TGCAGCGTTTTGGAGGGGGGCTACACCTTC

clone size: .
V gene: TRBV5-3
J gene: TRBJ1-1
D gene: .
CDR3 length: 14
CDR3 protein: CARSGGRLNTEAFF
CDR3 DNA: TGTGCCAGAAGTGGGGGCCGACTGAACACTGAAGCTTTCTTT

clone size: .
V gene: TRBV5-6
J gene: TRBJ2-7
D gene: TRBD1
CDR3 length: 14
CDR3 protein: CASSLGTGFCEQYF
CDR3 DNA: TGTGCCAGCAGCTTGGGGACAGGGTTTTGCGAGCAGTACTTC

clone size: .
V gene: TRBV19
J gene: TRBJ1-1
D gene: TRBD1
CDR3 length: 15
CDR3 protein: CASSITGVENTEAFF
CDR3 DNA: TGTGCCAGTAGTATCACAGGGGTGGAAAACACTGAAGCTTTCTTT

clone size: once
V gene: TRBV4-1
J gene: TRBJ1-1
D gene: .
CDR3 length: 15
CDR3 protein: CASSQLGRGDTEAFF
CDR3 DNA: TGCGCCAGCAGCCAACTCGGACGGGGGGACACTGAAGCTTTCTTT

clone size: .
V gene: TRBV2
J gene: TRBJ2-2
D gene: .
CDR3 length: 12
CDR3 protein: CASTLAAGELFF
CDR3 DNA: TGTGCCAGCACGCTAGCTGCCGGGGAGCTGTTTTTT

clone size: .
V gene: TRBV6-1
J gene: TRBJ1-1
D gene: .
CDR3 length: 14
CDR3 protein: CASSEGREETEAFF
CDR3 DNA: TGTGCCAGCAGTGAAGGGCGGGAGGAGACTGAAGCTTTCTTT

clone size: .
V gene: TRBV28
J gene: TRBJ1-1
D gene: TRBD1
CDR3 length: 13
CDR3 protein: CASSRTGDTEAFF
CDR3 DNA: TGTGCCAGCAGCCGGACAGGGGACACTGAAGCTTTCTTT

clone size: once
V gene: TRBV7-9
J gene: TRBJ2-7
D gene: TRBD2
CDR3 length: 16
CDR3 protein: CSSSLGISGGSYEQYF
CDR3 DNA: TGTTCCAGCAGCTTAGGTATTAGCGGGGGCTCCTACGAGCAGTACTTC

clone size: .
V gene: TRBV7-2
J gene: TRBJ1-1
D gene: TRBD1
CDR3 length: 15
CDR3 protein: CASSREGQGDTEAFF
CDR3 DNA: TGTGCCAGCAGCCGAGAGGGACAGGGGGACACTGAAGCTTTCTTT

clone size: .
V gene: TRBV14
J gene: TRBJ2-1
D gene: .
CDR3 length: 16
CDR3 protein: CASSQVGGTAYNEQFF
CDR3 DNA: TGTGCCAGCAGCCAAGTCGGCGGGACCGCCTACAATGAGCAGTTCTTC

clone size: .
V gene: TRBV28
J gene: TRBJ2-7
D gene: .
CDR3 length: 13
CDR3 protein: CASNDRRSGEQYF
CDR3 DNA: TGTGCCAGCAACGACAGGCGCTCGGGGGAGCAGTACTTC

clone size: .
V gene: TRBV5-1
J gene: TRBJ1-1
D gene: .
CDR3 length: 16
CDR3 protein: CASSPFFPGEGTEAFF
CDR3 DNA: TGCGCCAGCAGCCCCTTTTTTCCAGGGGAGGGCACTGAAGCTTTCTTT

clone size: few
V gene: TRBV4-2
J gene: TRBJ2-3
D gene: TRBD1
CDR3 length: 17
CDR3 protein: CASSRLDRGLRTDTQYF
CDR3 DNA: TGTGCCAGCAGCCGGTTAGACAGGGGGTTACGTACAGATACGCAGTATTTT

clone size: .
V gene: TRBV5-4
J gene: TRBJ2-5
D gene: .
CDR3 length: 14
CDR3 protein: CASSLGETQETQYF
CDR3 DNA: TGTGCCAGCAGCTTGGGAGAAACTCAAGAGACCCAGTACTTC

clone size: .
V gene: TRBV5-1
J gene: TRBJ2-1
D gene: .
CDR3 length: 16
CDR3 protein: CASSPYEKLSYNEQFF
CDR3 DNA: TGCGCCAGCAGCCCCTATGAAAAACTCTCCTACAATGAGCAGTTCTTC

clone size: .
V gene: TRBV5-1
J gene: TRBJ2-5
D gene: .
CDR3 length: 14
CDR3 protein: CASSLNSPQETQYF
CDR3 DNA: TGCGCCAGCAGCTTAAACAGCCCTCAAGAGACCCAGTACTTC

clone size: .
V gene: TRBV6-6
J gene: TRBJ2-3
D gene: .
CDR3 length: 13
CDR3 protein: CASRLGEADTQYF
CDR3 DNA: TGTGCCAGCAGACTAGGAGAGGCAGATACGCAGTATTTT

clone size: few
V gene: TRBV29-1
J gene: TRBJ2-7
D gene: .
CDR3 length: 12
CDR3 protein: CSVAFGENEQYF
CDR3 DNA: TGCAGCGTTGCCTTCGGAGAAAACGAGCAGTACTTC

clone size: .
V gene: TRBV9
J gene: TRBJ2-5
D gene: .
CDR3 length: 15
CDR3 protein: CASSTIGTYQETQYF
CDR3 DNA: TGTGCCAGCAGCACCATTGGGACTTACCAAGAGACCCAGTACTTC

clone size: .
V gene: TRBV7-2
J gene: TRBJ2-7
D gene: TRBD1
CDR3 length: 14
CDR3 protein: CATQRDRNSYEQYF
CDR3 DNA: TGTGCCACCCAGAGGGACAGGAACTCCTACGAGCAGTACTTC

clone size: .
V gene: TRBV21-1
J gene: TRBJ2-7
D gene: .
CDR3 length: 17
CDR3 protein: CASSTMGLAGSSYEQYF
CDR3 DNA: TGTGCCAGCAGCACAATGGGACTAGCGGGGAGCTCCTACGAGCAGTACTTC

clone size: .
V gene: TRBV7-9
J gene: TRBJ2-5
D gene: .
CDR3 length: 16
CDR3 protein: CASSPDFRGSRETQYF
CDR3 DNA: TGTGCCAGCAGCCCAGATTTTAGGGGCAGCAGGGAGACCCAGTACTTC

clone size: .
V gene: TRBV11-3
J gene: TRBJ2-1
D gene: .
CDR3 length: 16
CDR3 protein: CASSLDLRGGDNEQFF
CDR3 DNA: TGTGCCAGCAGCTTAGATCTTAGAGGCGGGGACAATGAGCAGTTCTTC

clone size: once
V gene: TRBV19
J gene: TRBJ1-5
D gene: .
CDR3 length: 14
CDR3 protein: CASAPRGYNQPQHF
CDR3 DNA: TGTGCCAGTGCTCCCCGGGGGTACAATCAGCCCCAGCATTTT

clone size: .
V gene: TRBV5-6
J gene: TRBJ1-3
D gene: .
CDR3 length: 17
CDR3 protein: CASSPAGRGLSGNTIYF
CDR3 DNA: TGTGCCAGCAGCCCGGCGGGCAGGGGCCTCTCTGGAAACACCATATATTTT

clone size: .
V gene: TRBV7-9
J gene: TRBJ1-1
D gene: .
CDR3 length: 16
CDR3 protein: CASSFFARTGNTEAFF
CDR3 DNA: TGTGCCAGCAGCTTTTTTGCCCGCACAGGGAACACTGAAGCTTTCTTT

clone size: .
V gene: TRBV19
J gene: TRBJ1-5
D gene: TRBD1
CDR3 length: 15
CDR3 protein: CASSSDRRGNQPQHF
CDR3 DNA: TGTGCCAGTAGTTCGGACAGGAGGGGCAATCAGCCCCAGCATTTT

clone size: few
V gene: TRBV4-1
J gene: TRBJ1-2
D gene: .
CDR3 length: 14
CDR3 protein: CASSQDSGPYGYTF
CDR3 DNA: TGCGCCAGCAGCCAAGACAGCGGGCCGTATGGCTACACCTTC

clone size: .
V gene: TRBV30
J gene: TRBJ1-2
D gene: .
CDR3 length: 13
CDR3 protein: CAWRGGACYGYTF
CDR3 DNA: TGTGCCTGGAGAGGAGGGGCTTGCTATGGCTACACCTTC

clone size: .
V gene: TRBV9
J gene: TRBJ2-2
D gene: TRBD1
CDR3 length: 16
CDR3 protein: CASSAVDRANTGELFF
CDR3 DNA: TGTGCCAGCAGCGCCGTCGACAGGGCGAACACCGGGGAGCTGTTTTTT